This TCR beta chain derives from a study of cytomegalovirus exposure and HLA in healthy donors. Study-level results: Follow-up analysis seemed to connect common viral pathogens with several of the most significant clusters identified. The study labeled approximately 150 TCR beta chains cytomegalovirus-associated. Presence/absence analyses treated sequencing depth as roughly uniform across donors.

Of note for this clone: Its antigen is unidentified.

CDR1 and CDR2 (germline): SGHRS, YFSETQ. Trimming stripped 1 base from V and 2 bases from J, with 9 bases between. The length of the CDR3 is 14 residues. Vbeta (60) and Jbeta (13) primers were used in the PCR. Measured with immunoSEQ multiplex PCR; TCRdb has only the in-frame clones, and not every one. The sample lists under 200,000 clones, under 70% seen once, with less than 3% in the top ten. The sequence was obtained from a woman in her thirties or forties in good health and CMV-seropositive. V and J are TRBV5-1 and TRBJ1-2; D is undetermined. Sequenced: PBMCs. CDR3 sequence (DNA): TGCGCCAGCAGCTTGACAGTTGCCAACTATGGCTACACCTTC. It is translated as CASSLTVANYGYTF.